The 23 T cell receptor beta chains given below trace back to one sample, sequenced in a study of cytomegalovirus exposure and HLA in healthy donors. The primer mix had 60 Vbeta and 13 Jbeta primers. This table comes from immunoSEQ multiplex PCR, and its TCRdb copy is limited to in-frame clones, with some not included. The table shows roughly 100,000 clones, with 71% occurring only once. Sequenced sample: PBMCs. These receptor sequences come from a female donor in good health and CMV-seronegative.

The chain combines TRBV6-6 with TRBJ1-1, with 9 bases that match TRBD1. With 0 bases clipped from V and 4 bases from J, the junction kept 3 bases outside the gene matches. In germline, CDR1 is MNHNY, CDR2 SVGAGI (reference sequence). The CDR3 sequence is 15 residues long. The CDR3 bases are TGTGCCAGCAGTTACTCGGTGGACAGGGGCACTGAAGCTTTCTTT. It yields the protein CASSYSVDRGTEAFF.

This chain connects TRBV18 to TRBJ2-5; 9 positions match TRBD1. J was trimmed by 9 bases and V by 3 bases; bases with no gene match: 11. The CDR3 sequence is 15 residues long. Looked up from germline, CDR1 is KGHSH and CDR2 is LQKENI. The CDR3, as DNA: TGTGCCAGCTCACCGAACACCGGGACAGGGAAAGCCCAGTACTTC. The encoded protein is CASSPNTGTGKAQYF.

This clone was counted a few times. The rearrangement uses TRBV5-7 and TRBJ1-2, with TRBD1 as a possible D gene (6 bases). TRBV5-7 is known as an ORF, though its function is uncertain. There are 13 residues in the CDR3. Trimming removed 2 bases from V and 3 bases from J, with 8 bases in between. The DNA for the CDR3 is TGTGCCAGCAGCTTTGCAGGGGACTATGGCTACACCTTC. This gives the protein CASSFAGDYGYTF.

The chain is built from TRBV9 and TRBJ1-3; 8 bases match TRBD1. Germline CDR1 reads SGDLS; CDR2 reads YYNGEE. The CDR3 is 16 residues long. V dropped 3 bases and J dropped 2; count of bases not matched to a gene: 7. CDR3 nucleotides: TGTGCCAGCAGCGCCACCCTGACAGGGGCTGGAAACACCATATATTTT. It translates to CASSATLTGAGNTIYF.

V usage is TRBV19 and J usage is TRBJ1-5, with D possibly TRBD1 on 5 matching bases. Germline-derived CDR1 and CDR2 are LNHDA and SQIVND (reference sequence). This CDR3 comprises 15 residues. Trimming pared 3 bases from V and 4 bases from J, leaving 13 bases between. CDR3 sequence reads: CASSIVGASNQPQHF. In DNA, the CDR3 is TGTGCCAGTAGTATTGTTGGGGCATCTAATCAGCCCCAGCATTTT.

The CDR3 is CASSPDSLGEQYF. Written as DNA, the CDR3 is TGTGCCAGCTCACCAGATAGTCTAGGCGAGCAGTACTTC. V usage is TRBV18 and J usage is TRBJ2-7, with D unclear. The CDR3 sequence is 13 residues long. Germline V gives CDR1 KGHSH, CDR2 LQKENI. Trimming removed 2 bases from V and 6 bases from J, with 11 bases in between.

The chain links TRBV29-1 to TRBJ1-2, with TRBD1 identical over 9 bases. V lost 1 base and J lost 2; bases outside the gene matches: 5. Germline V gene data show CDR1 as SQVTM and CDR2 as ANQGSEA. The CDR3 runs 15 residues. The CDR3 here is CSVEGQGGSNYGYTF. The CDR3 region has the DNA TGCAGCGTTGAAGGACAGGGGGGTTCAAACTATGGCTACACCTTC.

The CDR3 spells CASSLAGPGTYEQYF. Here the CDR3 DNA reads TGTGCCAGCAGCTTAGCGGGTCCGGGAACCTACGAGCAGTACTTC. The chain links TRBV7-6 to TRBJ2-7, with a possible D match to TRBD2 (5 bases). Germline V gene data show CDR1 as SGHVS and CDR2 as FNYEAQ. The V gene lost 0 bases and the J gene lost 2 bases, with 11 bases spanning the gap. There are 15 residues in the CDR3.

The chain combines TRBV9 with TRBJ2-7; no definite D call. The V gene lost 4 bases and the J gene lost 2 bases, with 13 bases spanning the gap. Germline V lookup: CDR1 SGDLS, CDR2 YYNGEE. The CDR3 runs 14 residues. The CDR3 here is CASSPRASPYEQYF. The CDR3 region has the DNA TGTGCCAGCAGCCCGCGAGCAAGCCCCTACGAGCAGTACTTC.

This clone was observed a single time. The V gene is TRBV2, the J gene TRBJ2-3, with D maybe TRBD2 (6 bases). The germline CDR1 and CDR2 sequences are SNHLY and FYNNEI. The CDR3 is made up of 15 amino acids. V lost 5 bases and J 4 bases, leaving 16 bases between the germline ends. The CDR3 DNA follows: TGTGCCAGCAGTCAATCAGGGACTTTCCCAGATACGCAGTATTTT. It is translated as CASSQSGTFPDTQYF. Looking up the rest from reference TRBV2 and TRBJ2-3 gives the full variable domain: EPEVTQTPSHQVTQMGQEVILRCVPISNHLYFYWYRQILGQKVEFLVSFYNNEISEKSEIFDDQFSVERPDGSNFTLKIRSTKLEDSAMYFCASSQSGTFPDTQYFGPGTRLTVL.

The chain recombines TRBV5-1 with TRBJ2-5; TRBD2 agrees at 7 bases. This CDR3 is 14 amino acids long. V trimming: 0 bases; J trimming: 6 bases; junction bases outside the gene matches: 5. Germline V lookup: CDR1 SGHRS, CDR2 YFSETQ. CDR3 DNA: TGCGCCAGCAGCTTGGACGGGGGGACGAAGACCCAGTACTTC. Amino acid sequence: CASSLDGGTKTQYF. The full variable domain, completed using reference TRBV5-1 and TRBJ2-5, is KAGVTQTPRYLIKTRGQQVTLSCSPISGHRSVSWYQQTPGQGLQFLFEYFSETQRNKGNFPGRFSGRQFSNSRSEMNVSTLELGDSALYLCASSLDGGTKTQYFGPGTRLLVL.

V usage is TRBV7-2 and J usage is TRBJ1-3, with 7 bases lining up with TRBD1. CDR1 is SGHTA, CDR2 FQGNSA, per germline. The CDR3 contains 14 residues. V shed 1 base and J 8 bases; nucleotides not matched to a gene: 5. The chain's CDR3 is CASSLVGRGDTIYF. For the CDR3, the DNA is TGTGCCAGCAGCTTAGTGGGCAGGGGGGACACCATATATTTT.

CDR3 region: CASSRQGGRSSYEQYF. As DNA, the CDR3 is TGTGCCAGCAGCCGACAGGGCGGGAGGAGCTCCTACGAGCAGTACTTC. The chain combines TRBV7-2 with TRBJ2-7; TRBD2 might be the D (8 bases). Looked up from germline, CDR1 is SGHTA and CDR2 is FQGNSA. The CDR3 runs to 16 residues. V lost 5 bases to trimming and J lost 0 bases, with 17 bases between them.

The chain couples TRBV27 to TRBJ2-6, with D uncertain. This CDR3 is built from 16 residues. Germline values: CDR1 MNHEY, CDR2 SMNVEV (reference sequence). V shed 2 bases and J shed 1 base, with 9 bases lying between them. Here the CDR3 reads CASSLIAASGANVLTF. In nucleotides, the CDR3 is TGTGCCAGCAGTTTAATCGCGGCTTCTGGGGCCAACGTCCTGACTTTC. The whole variable domain, filled in from reference TRBV27 and TRBJ2-6, reads EAQVTQNPRYLITVTGKKLTVTCSQNMNHEYMSWYRQDPGLGLRQIYYSMNVEVTDKGDVPEGYKVSRKEKRNFPLILESPSPNQTSLYFCASSLIAASGANVLTFGAGSRLTVL.

The chain uses TRBV5-4 and TRBJ2-7; 14 nucleotides align to TRBD2. CDR3 size: 17 residues. The germline CDR1 and CDR2 sequences are SGHNT and YYREEE (reference sequence). After removal of 5 bases from V and 3 bases from J, the junction contained 10 bases not matched to a gene. Here the CDR3 reads CASSSGTSGSLGYEQYF. The CDR3 nucleotides read TGTGCCAGCAGTTCCGGGACTAGCGGGAGCCTAGGCTACGAGCAGTACTTC. The full variable domain, its missing parts supplied by reference TRBV5-4 and TRBJ2-7, is ETGVTQSPTHLIKTRGQQVTLRCSSQSGHNTVSWYQQALGQGPQFIFQYYREEENGRGNFPPRFSGLQFPNYSSELNVNALELDDSALYLCASSSGTSGSLGYEQYFGPGTRLTVT.

The chain couples TRBV5-1 to TRBJ1-2, with 9 bases aligning to TRBD1. The CDR3 runs 13 residues. The germline CDR1 and CDR2 sequences are SGHRS and YFSETQ. J gave up 8 bases and V 4 bases, and 6 bases lay outside the gene matches. CDR3 sequence: CASSLGTGRGYTF. The CDR3 DNA reads TGCGCCAGCAGCCTGGGGACAGGGCGCGGCTACACCTTC.

This clone was seen only a few times. The chain combines TRBV6-1 with TRBJ2-3, with D unresolved. CDR3 length: 15 amino acids. Germline V gives CDR1 MNHNS, CDR2 SASEGT. The V and J ends lost 2 bases and 1 base respectively, with 10 bases between them. CDR3 DNA sequence: TGTGCCAGCAGTGAACTACAGATCGGCACAGATACGCAGTATTTT. Protein: CASSELQIGTDTQYF.

The genes are TRBV4-1 and TRBJ1-1; D perhaps matches TRBD1 (6 bases). The CDR3 spans 15 residues. CDR1 is MGHRA and CDR2 is YSYEKL in the germline V gene. V lost 4 bases, J lost 1 base, and 13 bases lay in between. CDR3 residues: CASSLGRGRNTEAFF. Here the CDR3 DNA reads TGCGCCAGCAGCCTCGGCAGGGGACGGAACACTGAAGCTTTCTTT.

The chain joins TRBV19 to TRBJ2-2; D is unclear. V dropped 3 bases and J dropped 1 base, with 6 bases sitting between them. CDR1 is LNHDA and CDR2 is SQIVND in the germline V gene (reference sequence). CDR3 length equals 14 residues. Written as DNA, the CDR3 is TGTGCCAGTAGTATTTCTCGGAACACCGGGGAGCTGTTTTTT. This gives the protein CASSISRNTGELFF.

There are a few counts of this clone. The V gene is TRBV28, the J gene TRBJ2-7; 8 bases are a match to TRBD1. The germline V gene encodes CDR1 MDHEN and CDR2 SYDVKM. The V gene end was trimmed by 4 bases and the J gene end by 3 bases; junction bases not matched to a gene: 8. The CDR3 spans 15 residues. In DNA form, the CDR3 reads TGTGCCAGCAGTTCCCGGACAGGGAGAGGCTACGAGCAGTACTTC. Protein product: CASSSRTGRGYEQYF.

This CDR3 reads CASSTLLAGSPAFTDTQYF. CDR3 coding DNA: TGTGCCAGCAGCACACTTTTAGCGGGATCCCCCGCCTTTACAGATACGCAGTATTTT. V and J are TRBV7-2 and TRBJ2-3; 8 bases fit TRBD2. J was trimmed by 3 bases and V by 5 bases; bases with no gene match: 19. The CDR3 is 19 amino acids. The germline V gene encodes CDR1 SGHTA and CDR2 FQGNSA.

The chain recombines TRBV30 with TRBJ2-7, with 13 bases fitting TRBD2. The CDR3 covers 15 residues. The junction had 5 bases not matched to a gene; V was cut back by 3 bases and J by 3 bases. Germline V gene lookup returns CDR1 GTSNPN and CDR2 SVGIG (reference sequence). The CDR3: CAWREGTSGNYEQYF. The CDR3 region has the DNA TGTGCCTGGAGAGAGGGGACTAGCGGGAACTACGAGCAGTACTTC.

The rearrangement uses TRBV27 and TRBJ2-3; unclear D gene. The germline V and J ends were trimmed by 5 bases and 5 bases, with 8 bases remaining between them. This CDR3 is built from 12 residues. The V gene's germline CDR1 is MNHEY and CDR2 SMNVEV (reference sequence). CDR3 sequence: CASSTTGDTQYF. The CDR3 nucleotides are TGTGCCAGCAGTACGACGGGAGATACGCAGTATTTT.